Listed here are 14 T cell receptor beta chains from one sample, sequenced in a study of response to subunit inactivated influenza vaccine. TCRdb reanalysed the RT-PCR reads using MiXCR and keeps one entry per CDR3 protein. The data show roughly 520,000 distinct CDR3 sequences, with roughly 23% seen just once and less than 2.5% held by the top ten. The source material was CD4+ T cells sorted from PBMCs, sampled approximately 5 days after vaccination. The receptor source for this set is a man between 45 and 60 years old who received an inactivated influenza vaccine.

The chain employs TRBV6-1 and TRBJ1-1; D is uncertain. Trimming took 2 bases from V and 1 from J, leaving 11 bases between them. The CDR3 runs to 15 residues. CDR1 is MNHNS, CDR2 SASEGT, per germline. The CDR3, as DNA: TGTGCCAGCAGTGAACAGCTGGGGTCGAACACTGAAGCTTTCTTT. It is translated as CASSEQLGSNTEAFF.

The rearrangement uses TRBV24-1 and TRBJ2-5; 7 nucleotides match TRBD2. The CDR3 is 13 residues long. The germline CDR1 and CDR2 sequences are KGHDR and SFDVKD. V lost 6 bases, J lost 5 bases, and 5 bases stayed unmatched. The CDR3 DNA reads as TGTGCCACCAGTTTTTTGGGGGGGGAGACCCAGTACTTC. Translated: CATSFLGGETQYF.

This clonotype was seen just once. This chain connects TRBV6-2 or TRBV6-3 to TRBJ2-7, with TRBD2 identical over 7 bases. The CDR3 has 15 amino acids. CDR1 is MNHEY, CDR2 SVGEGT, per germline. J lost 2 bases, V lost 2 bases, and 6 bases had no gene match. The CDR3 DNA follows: TGTGCCAGCAGTTACGATTCGGGAGGTCCCTACGAGCAGTACTTC. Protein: CASSYDSGGPYEQYF.

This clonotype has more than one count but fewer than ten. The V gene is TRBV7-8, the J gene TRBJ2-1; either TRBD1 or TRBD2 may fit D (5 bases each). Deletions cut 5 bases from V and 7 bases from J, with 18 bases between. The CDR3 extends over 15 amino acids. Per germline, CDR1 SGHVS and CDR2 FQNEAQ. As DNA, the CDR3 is TGTGCCAGCAGCCTGTCCCGGGACGGCCGGAATGAGCAGTTCTTC. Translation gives CASSLSRDGRNEQFF. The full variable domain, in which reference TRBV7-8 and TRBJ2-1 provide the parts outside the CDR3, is GAGVSQSPRYKVAKRGQDVALRCDPISGHVSLFWYQQALGQGPEFLTYFQNEAQLDKSGLPSDRFFAERPEGSVSTLKIQRTQQEDSAVYLCASSLSRDGRNEQFFGPGTRLTVL.

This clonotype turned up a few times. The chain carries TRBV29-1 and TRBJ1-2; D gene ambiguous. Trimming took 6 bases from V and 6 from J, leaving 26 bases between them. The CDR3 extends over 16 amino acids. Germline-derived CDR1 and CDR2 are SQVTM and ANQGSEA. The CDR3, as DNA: TGCAGCGTCGACACCGACGGAGGTGGGGTGTTAGATGGCTACACCTTC. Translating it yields CSVDTDGGGVLDGYTF.

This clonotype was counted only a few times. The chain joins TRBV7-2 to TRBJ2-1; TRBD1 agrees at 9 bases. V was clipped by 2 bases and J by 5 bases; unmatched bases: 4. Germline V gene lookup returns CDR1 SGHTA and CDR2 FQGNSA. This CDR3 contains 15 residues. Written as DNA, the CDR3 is TGTGCCAGCAGCTTAAGGACAGGGGACCACAATGAGCAGTTCTTC. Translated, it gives CASSLRTGDHNEQFF.

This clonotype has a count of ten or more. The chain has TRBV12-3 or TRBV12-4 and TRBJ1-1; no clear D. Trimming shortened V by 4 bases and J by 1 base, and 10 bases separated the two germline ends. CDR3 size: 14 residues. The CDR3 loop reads CASSYGNENTEAFF. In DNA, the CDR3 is TGTGCCAGCAGTTACGGCAACGAGAACACTGAAGCTTTCTTT.

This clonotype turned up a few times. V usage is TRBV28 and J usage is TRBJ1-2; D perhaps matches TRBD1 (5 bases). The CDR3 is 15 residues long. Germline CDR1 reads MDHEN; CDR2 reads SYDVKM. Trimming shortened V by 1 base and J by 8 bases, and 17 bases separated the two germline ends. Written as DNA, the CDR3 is TGTGCCAGCAGTTTATCGGGCAGGGAATCTCGGGGCTACACCTTC. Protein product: CASSLSGRESRGYTF.

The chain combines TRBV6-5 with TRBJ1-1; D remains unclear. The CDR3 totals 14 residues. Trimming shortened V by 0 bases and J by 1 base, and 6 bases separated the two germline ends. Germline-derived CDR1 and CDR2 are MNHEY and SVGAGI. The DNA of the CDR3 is TGTGCCAGCAGTTACTCCAGGTCGAACACTGAAGCTTTCTTT. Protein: CASSYSRSNTEAFF.

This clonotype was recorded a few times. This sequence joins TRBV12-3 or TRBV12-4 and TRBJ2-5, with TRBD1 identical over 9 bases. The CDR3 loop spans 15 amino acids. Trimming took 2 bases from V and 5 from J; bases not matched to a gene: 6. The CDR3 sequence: CASSLNRGRVETQYF. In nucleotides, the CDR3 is TGTGCCAGCAGTTTAAACAGGGGGCGGGTGGAGACCCAGTACTTC.

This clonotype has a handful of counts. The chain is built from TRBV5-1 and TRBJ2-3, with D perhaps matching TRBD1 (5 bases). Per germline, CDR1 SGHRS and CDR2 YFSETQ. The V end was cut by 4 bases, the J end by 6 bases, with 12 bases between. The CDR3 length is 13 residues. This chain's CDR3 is CASSLWTTDTQYF. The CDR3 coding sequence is TGCGCCAGCAGCCTCTGGACAACGGATACGCAGTATTTT. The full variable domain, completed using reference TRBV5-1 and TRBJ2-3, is KAGVTQTPRYLIKTRGQQVTLSCSPISGHRSVSWYQQTPGQGLQFLFEYFSETQRNKGNFPGRFSGRQFSNSRSEMNVSTLELGDSALYLCASSLWTTDTQYFGPGTRLTVL.

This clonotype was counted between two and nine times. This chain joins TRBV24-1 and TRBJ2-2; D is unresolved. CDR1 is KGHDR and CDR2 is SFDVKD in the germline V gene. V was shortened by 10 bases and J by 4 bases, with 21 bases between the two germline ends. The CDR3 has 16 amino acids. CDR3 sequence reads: CATSGQKGLSTGELFF. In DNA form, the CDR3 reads TGTGCCACTTCAGGCCAAAAGGGCCTAAGCACCGGGGAGCTGTTTTTT.

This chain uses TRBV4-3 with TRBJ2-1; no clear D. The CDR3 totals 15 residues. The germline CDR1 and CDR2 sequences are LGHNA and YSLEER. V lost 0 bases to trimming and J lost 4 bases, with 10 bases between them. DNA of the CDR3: TGCGCCAGCAGCCAAGAGAACACAGCGTACAATGAGCAGTTCTTC. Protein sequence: CASSQENTAYNEQFF.

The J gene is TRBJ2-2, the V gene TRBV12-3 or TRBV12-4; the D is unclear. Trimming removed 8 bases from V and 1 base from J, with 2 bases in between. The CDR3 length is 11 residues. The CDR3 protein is CASLNTGELFF. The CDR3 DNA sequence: TGTGCCAGCCTGAACACCGGGGAGCTGTTTTTT.